This is a list of T cell receptor beta chains from one sample in a study of T cells expressing NK-cell markers. No DNA is given; TCRdb re-called the 5' RACE reads and lists each CDR3 protein once. The table lists approximately 110,000 distinct CDR3 sequences. The source material was blood T cells: a sorted CD56 or NKG2C T cell subset, CD4+ or CD8+ T cells, or bulk PBMC T cells (not recorded which). The receptor source for this set is a woman between 18 and 69 years old in good health. Each CDR3 is given with its conserved first and last residue.

cdr3_aa	v_call	j_call
CASSLWQGMRNEQFF	TRBV5-4	TRBJ2-1
CATRTGTASNQPQHF	TRBV15	TRBJ1-5
CSAPRDTLVGEVNQPQHF	TRBV20-1	TRBJ1-5
CSARDRGQGEEAEASF	TRBV20-1	TRBJ1-1
CASSFSRGTYEQYF	TRBV5-1	TRBJ2-7
CASSLPWDTQYF	TRBV11-1	TRBJ2-3
CASSFVAGGTDTQYF	TRBV28	TRBJ2-3
CSVEEGLAASYNEQFF	TRBV29-1	TRBJ2-1
CATSGDRGRESYNEQFF	TRBV24-1	TRBJ2-1
CSVVLGFQETQYF	TRBV29-1	TRBJ2-5
CASSAPQEATQYF	TRBV9	TRBJ2-3
CASSDRVSSYEQYF	TRBV12-3/TRBV12-4	TRBJ2-7
CASGASNTGELFF	TRBV12-3/TRBV12-4	TRBJ2-2
CASSAAGTGELFF	TRBV19	TRBJ2-2
CSVEGVYGYTF	TRBV29-1	TRBJ1-2
CASSRDSWGNQPQHF	TRBV7-9	TRBJ1-5
CASSESWDRSDGELFF	TRBV2	TRBJ2-2
CASSLINEQYF	TRBV28	TRBJ2-7
CASSFGQGTYEQYF	TRBV27	TRBJ2-7
CASSLVLGDYEQYF	TRBV7-9	TRBJ2-7
CSARAGQDTGELFF	TRBV20-1	TRBJ2-2
CASSQVGADNWGETQYF	TRBV4-3	TRBJ2-5
CASQGVSNQPQHF	TRBV7-9	TRBJ1-5
CATSRSYELRGDEQFF	TRBV15	TRBJ2-1
CASSLGTGVYNEQFF	TRBV27	TRBJ2-1
CASSLGRGEDTQYF	TRBV27	TRBJ2-3
CASSLSSGGYEQYF	TRBV5-4	TRBJ2-7
CASGGGDKSGNEQFF	TRBV7-9	TRBJ2-1
CASSLGTGYEQYF	TRBV7-9	TRBJ2-7
CASSPVGSQRIQETQYF	TRBV3-1	TRBJ2-5
CSARTDPARTGELFF	TRBV20-1	TRBJ2-2
CASSLVAGAEQYF	TRBV12-3/TRBV12-4	TRBJ2-7
CASSGSDSNQPQHF	TRBV4-3	TRBJ1-5
CASSYSGWGVHEQFF	TRBV6-2/TRBV6-3	TRBJ2-1
CASSPGQGYSGANVLTF	TRBV7-9	TRBJ2-6
CATRQGGTDTQYF	TRBV24-1	TRBJ2-3
CASSAGGSYNEQFF	TRBV6-2/TRBV6-3	TRBJ2-1
CASSLVTGNEQFF	TRBV7-9	TRBJ2-1
CASGRTYNEQFF	TRBV30	TRBJ2-1
CATNMGTDTQYF	TRBV27	TRBJ2-3
CASSLYSGGTSTDTQYF	TRBV27	TRBJ2-3
CATSDRGQTEAFF	TRBV24-1	TRBJ1-1
CASSALGGRNTEAFF	TRBV4-1	TRBJ1-1
CASSQNSGAGVDGYTF	TRBV4-2	TRBJ1-2
CSVGGLNEQFF	TRBV29-1	TRBJ2-1
CASSPTTTRNQETQYF	TRBV11-2	TRBJ2-5
CSARVTGQWDEQFF	TRBV20-1	TRBJ2-1
CASSRGSASTDTQYF	TRBV5-4	TRBJ2-3
CSVETGSDEKLFF	TRBV29-1	TRBJ1-4
CASKQGAHTGELFF	TRBV4-1	TRBJ2-2
CASSSGAGGPGNEQFF	TRBV5-4	TRBJ2-1
CASSLGQKETQYF	TRBV5-6	TRBJ2-5
CASSPTGPLVDTQYF	TRBV7-8	TRBJ2-3
CASSGGTSGGYEQYF	TRBV5-6	TRBJ2-7
CASSPVEGNTGELFF	TRBV4-1	TRBJ2-2
CASQTTNTGELFF	TRBV9	TRBJ2-2
CASSLGASGNTIYF	TRBV12-3/TRBV12-4	TRBJ1-3
CASSDHASDRAYEQYF	TRBV9	TRBJ2-7
CASSVDSAEQFF	TRBV9	TRBJ2-1